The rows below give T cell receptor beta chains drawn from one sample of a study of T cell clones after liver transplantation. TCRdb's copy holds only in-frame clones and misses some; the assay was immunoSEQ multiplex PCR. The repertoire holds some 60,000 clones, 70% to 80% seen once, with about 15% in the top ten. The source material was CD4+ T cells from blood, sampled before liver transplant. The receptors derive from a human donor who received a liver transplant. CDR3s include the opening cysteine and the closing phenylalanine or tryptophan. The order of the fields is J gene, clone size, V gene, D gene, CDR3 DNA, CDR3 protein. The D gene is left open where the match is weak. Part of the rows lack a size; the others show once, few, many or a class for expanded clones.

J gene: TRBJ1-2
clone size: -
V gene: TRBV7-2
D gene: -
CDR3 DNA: TGTGCCAGCAGCTTAGATCGTAAGGGGATCTATGGCTACACCTTC
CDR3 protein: CASSLDRKGIYGYTF

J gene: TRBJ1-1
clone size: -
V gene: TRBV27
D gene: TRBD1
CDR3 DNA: TGTGCCAGCAGTCCCCATTCCGGGACAGCTTTTGGGGCTTTCTTT
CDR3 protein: CASSPHSGTAFGAFF

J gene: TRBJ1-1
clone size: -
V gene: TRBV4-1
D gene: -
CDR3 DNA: TGCGCCAGCAGCCAAATTCAGGGGAGGGGGGACACTGAAGCTTTCTTT
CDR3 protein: CASSQIQGRGDTEAFF

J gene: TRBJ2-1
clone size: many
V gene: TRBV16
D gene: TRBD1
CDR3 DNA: TGTGCCAGCAGCCGACAACAGGGGTTGGGATACAATGAGCAGTTCTTC
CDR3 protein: CASSRQQGLGYNEQFF

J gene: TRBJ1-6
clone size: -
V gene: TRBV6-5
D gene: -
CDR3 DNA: TGTGCCAGCAGTCGGTCGCCTCACTCGAATTCACCCCTCCACTTT
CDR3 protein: CASSRSPHSNSPLHF

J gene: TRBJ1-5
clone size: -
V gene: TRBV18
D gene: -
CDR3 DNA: TGTGCCAGCTCACCAATTGGAGGGGCCCGGCCCCAGCATTTT
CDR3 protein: CASSPIGGARPQHF

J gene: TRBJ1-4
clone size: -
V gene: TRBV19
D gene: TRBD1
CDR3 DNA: TGTGCCAGTAGTATAACAGGGGCTACTAAGGAAAAACTGTTTTTT
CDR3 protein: CASSITGATKEKLFF

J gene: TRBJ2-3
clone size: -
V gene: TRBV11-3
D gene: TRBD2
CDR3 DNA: TGTGCCAGCAGCTACGGACTAGCGGGGGTCGGAGATACGCAGTATTTT
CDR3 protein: CASSYGLAGVGDTQYF

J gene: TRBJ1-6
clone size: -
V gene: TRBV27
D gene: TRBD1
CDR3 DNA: TGTGCCAGCAGTTTGAGGACAGGGGGAGATTCACCCCTCCACTTT
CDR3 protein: CASSLRTGGDSPLHF

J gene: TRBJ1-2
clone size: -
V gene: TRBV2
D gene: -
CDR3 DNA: TGTGCCAGCAGTGGGGGGGGCTATGGCTACACCTTC
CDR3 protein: CASSGGGYGYTF

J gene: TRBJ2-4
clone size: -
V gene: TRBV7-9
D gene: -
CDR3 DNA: TGTGCCAGCAGCCCGACAGAGAAAAACATTCAGTACTTC
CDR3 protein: CASSPTEKNIQYF

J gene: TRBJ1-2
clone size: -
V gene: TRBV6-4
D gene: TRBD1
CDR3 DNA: TGTGCCAGCAGGCGAGAGCCAGGGGGCGGCTATGGCTACACCTTC
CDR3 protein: CASRREPGGGYGYTF

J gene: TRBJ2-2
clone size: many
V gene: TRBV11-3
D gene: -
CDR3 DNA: TGTGCCAGCAGTCGCCGGAGCACCGGGGAGCTGTTTTTT
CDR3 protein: CASSRRSTGELFF

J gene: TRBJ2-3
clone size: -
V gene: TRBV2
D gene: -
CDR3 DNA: TGTGCCAGCAGTGAAAGGGGGGGCCAAGCAGATACGCAGTATTTT
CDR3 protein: CASSERGGQADTQYF

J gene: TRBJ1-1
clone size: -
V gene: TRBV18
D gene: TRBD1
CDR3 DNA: TGTGCCAGCTCGCGAACCCCCTTAACCGGGACAGGGTTAGCTTTCTTT
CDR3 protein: CASSRTPLTGTGLAFF

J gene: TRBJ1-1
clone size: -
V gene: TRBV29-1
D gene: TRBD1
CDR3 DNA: TGCAGCGTCGTATTGACAGGGGGGAACACTGAAGCTTTCTTT
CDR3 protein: CSVVLTGGNTEAFF

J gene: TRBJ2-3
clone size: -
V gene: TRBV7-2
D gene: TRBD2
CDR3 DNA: TGTAGCGGGGGGGACGCAGATACGCAGTATTTT
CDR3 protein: CSGGDADTQYF

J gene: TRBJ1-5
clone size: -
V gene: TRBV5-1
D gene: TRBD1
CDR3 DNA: TGCGCCAGCAGCTTGGTGGAGACAGGGGGCAATCAGCCCCAGCATTTT
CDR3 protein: CASSLVETGGNQPQHF

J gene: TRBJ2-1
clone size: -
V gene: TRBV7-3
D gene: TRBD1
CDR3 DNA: TGTGCCAGCAGCCCCGGACAGGGGGGAAATGAGCAGTTCTTC
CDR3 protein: CASSPGQGGNEQFF

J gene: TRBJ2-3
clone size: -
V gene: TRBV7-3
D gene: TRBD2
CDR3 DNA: TGTGCCAGCAGCTCATCGGGACTAGCGGGGGGCTCAGATACGCAGTATTTT
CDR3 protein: CASSSSGLAGGSDTQYF

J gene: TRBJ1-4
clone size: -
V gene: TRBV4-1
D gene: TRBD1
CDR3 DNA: TGCGCCAGCAGCCAAGATATACCAGGGGGCTTTGGTGAAAAACTGTTTTTT
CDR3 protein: CASSQDIPGGFGEKLFF

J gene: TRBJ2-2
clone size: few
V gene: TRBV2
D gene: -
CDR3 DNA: TGTGCCAGCAGTGAAGCAATAGGGGCGCGGACCGGGGAGCTGTTTTTT
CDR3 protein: CASSEAIGARTGELFF

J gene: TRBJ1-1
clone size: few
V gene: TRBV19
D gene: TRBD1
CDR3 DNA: TGTGCCAGTAGGGGAGACAGGGTATCGGCTTTCTTT
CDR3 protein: CASRGDRVSAFF

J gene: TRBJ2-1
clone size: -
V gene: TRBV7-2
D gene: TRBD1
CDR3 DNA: TGTGCCAGCAGCTCAGTTTACGACAGGGACTACAATGAGCAGTTCTTC
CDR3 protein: CASSSVYDRDYNEQFF

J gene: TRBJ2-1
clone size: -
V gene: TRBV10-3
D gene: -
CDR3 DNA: TGTGCCATCAGTGAATGGCAGGAAGACAATGAGCAGTTCTTC
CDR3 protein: CAISEWQEDNEQFF

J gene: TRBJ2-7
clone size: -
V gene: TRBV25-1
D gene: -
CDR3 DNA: TGTGCCAGCAGGTTTGGTGAGTTCCCCTACGAGCAGTACTTC
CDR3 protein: CASRFGEFPYEQYF

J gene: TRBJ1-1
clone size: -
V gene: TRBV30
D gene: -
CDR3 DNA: TGTGCCTGGAGGGGTACAGGGAACACTGAAGCTTTCTTT
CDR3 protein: CAWRGTGNTEAFF

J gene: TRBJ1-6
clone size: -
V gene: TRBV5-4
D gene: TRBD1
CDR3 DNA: TGTGCCAGCATGGTAGGGACAGAGAATTCACCCCTCCACTTT
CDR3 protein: CASMVGTENSPLHF

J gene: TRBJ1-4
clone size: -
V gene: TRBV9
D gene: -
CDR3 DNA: TGTGCCAGCAGCGTTGACAGCTATAATGAAAAACTGTTTTTT
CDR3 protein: CASSVDSYNEKLFF

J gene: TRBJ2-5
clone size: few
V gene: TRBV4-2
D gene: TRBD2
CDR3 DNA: TGTGCCAGCAGCCAGACCCTCGGGGGGGCCCAGGATGAGACCCAGTACTTC
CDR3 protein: CASSQTLGGAQDETQYF

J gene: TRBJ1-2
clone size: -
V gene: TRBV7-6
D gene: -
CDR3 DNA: TGTGCCAGCAGCCCGGGGACTCTTAACTATGGCTACACCTTC
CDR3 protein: CASSPGTLNYGYTF

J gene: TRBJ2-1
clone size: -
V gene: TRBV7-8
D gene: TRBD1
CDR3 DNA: TGTGCCAGCAGCCAACCTAGACAGGGCCACAATGAGCAGTTCTTC
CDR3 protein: CASSQPRQGHNEQFF

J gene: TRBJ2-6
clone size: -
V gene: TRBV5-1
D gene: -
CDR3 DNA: TGCGCCAGCAGCCCCACAGGTCCTGGGGCCAACGTCCTGACTTTC
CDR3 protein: CASSPTGPGANVLTF

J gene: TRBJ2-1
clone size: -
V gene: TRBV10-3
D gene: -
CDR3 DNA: TGTGCCATCAGTGAGGACACCCGCTCCTACAATGAGCAGTTCTTC
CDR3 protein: CAISEDTRSYNEQFF

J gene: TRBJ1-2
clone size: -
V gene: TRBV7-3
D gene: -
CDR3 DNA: TGTGCCAGCAGTTCGGGGGGAAGCTATGGCTACACCTTC
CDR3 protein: CASSSGGSYGYTF

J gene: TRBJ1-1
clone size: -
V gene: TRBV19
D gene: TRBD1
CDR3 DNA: TGTGCCAGTAGTATGCTCAGGGACAGACCGAACACTGAAGCTTTCTTT
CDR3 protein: CASSMLRDRPNTEAFF

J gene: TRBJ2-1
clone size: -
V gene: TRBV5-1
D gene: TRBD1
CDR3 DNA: TGCGCCAGCAGCCTTAGGACAGGGGAAGGCCGCAATGAGCAGTTCTTC
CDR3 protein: CASSLRTGEGRNEQFF

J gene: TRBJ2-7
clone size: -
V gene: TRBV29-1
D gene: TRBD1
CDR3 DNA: TGCAGCGTTGAAGATTCATCTGGGACAGAATCCTACGAGCAGTACTTC
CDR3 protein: CSVEDSSGTESYEQYF

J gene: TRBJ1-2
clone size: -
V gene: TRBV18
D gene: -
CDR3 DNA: TGTGCCAGCTCACCGTACACAATGGAACAGGGCTACGGCTACACCTTC
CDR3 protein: CASSPYTMEQGYGYTF

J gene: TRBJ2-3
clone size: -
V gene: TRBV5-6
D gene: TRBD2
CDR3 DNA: TGTGCCAGCAGCGGTCTCGGGGGGAGCACAGATACGCAGTATTTT
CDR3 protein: CASSGLGGSTDTQYF

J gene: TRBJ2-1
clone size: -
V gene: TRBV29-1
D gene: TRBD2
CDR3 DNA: TGCAGCGTTGAAGGGGCTAGCGGGGTCTCCTACAATGAGCAGTTCTTC
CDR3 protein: CSVEGASGVSYNEQFF

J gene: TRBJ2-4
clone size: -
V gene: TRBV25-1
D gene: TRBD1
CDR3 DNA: TGTGCCAGCAGTGATTCGGGGACAGCGGACATTCAGTACTTC
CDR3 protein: CASSDSGTADIQYF

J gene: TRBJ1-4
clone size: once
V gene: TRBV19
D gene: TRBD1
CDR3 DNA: TGTGCCAGTAATAGACCGGGACAGGGTCTTGAAAAACTGTTTTTT
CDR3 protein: CASNRPGQGLEKLFF

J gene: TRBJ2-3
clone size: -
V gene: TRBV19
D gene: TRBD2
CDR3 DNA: TGTGCCAGTAGTCCAGGGGCTGTAGCGGGGGGAACAGATACGCAGTATTTT
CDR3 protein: CASSPGAVAGGTDTQYF

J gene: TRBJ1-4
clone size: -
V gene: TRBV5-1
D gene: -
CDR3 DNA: TGCGCCAGCAGCCCCAGTACAGATATCGTTGAAAAACTGTTTTTT
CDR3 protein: CASSPSTDIVEKLFF

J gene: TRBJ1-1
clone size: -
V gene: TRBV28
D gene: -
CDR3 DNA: TGTGCCAGCAGTTTATTGGCACCCCAGGGGAACACTGAAGCTTTCTTT
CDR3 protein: CASSLLAPQGNTEAFF

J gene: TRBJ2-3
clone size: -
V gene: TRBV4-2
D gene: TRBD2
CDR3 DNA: TGTGCCAGCAGCCAAGGTGAGGCGGCAGCGGGGGTCACAGATACGCAGTATTTT
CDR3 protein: CASSQGEAAAGVTDTQYF

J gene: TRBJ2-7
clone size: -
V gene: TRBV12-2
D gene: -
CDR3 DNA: TGTGCAAGTCGCTTAGCGAGGGGACAGGGGCTTCGCGAGCAGTACTTC
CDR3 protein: CASRLARGQGLREQYF

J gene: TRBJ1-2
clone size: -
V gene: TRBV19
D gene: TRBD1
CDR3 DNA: TGTGCCAGTAGTATCAGGACAGGGACTAACTATGGCTACACCTTC
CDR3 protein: CASSIRTGTNYGYTF

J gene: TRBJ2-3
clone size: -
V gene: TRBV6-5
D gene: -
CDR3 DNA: TGTGCCAGCAGTTACGGGGGGGCAAAAACAGATACGCAGTATTTT
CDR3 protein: CASSYGGAKTDTQYF

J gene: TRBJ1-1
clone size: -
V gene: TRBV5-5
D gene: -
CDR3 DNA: TGTGCCAGCAGCCTCGACAGGAGGAACACTGAAGCTTTCTTT
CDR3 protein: CASSLDRRNTEAFF

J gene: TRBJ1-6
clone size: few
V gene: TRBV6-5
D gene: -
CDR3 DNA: TGTGCCAGCAGTTATGACTTTAATTCACCCCTCCACTTT
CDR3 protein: CASSYDFNSPLHF

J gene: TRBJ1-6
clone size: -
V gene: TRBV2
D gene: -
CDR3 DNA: TGTGCCAGCAGTCGGGACATCAATTCACCCCTCCACTTT
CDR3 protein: CASSRDINSPLHF

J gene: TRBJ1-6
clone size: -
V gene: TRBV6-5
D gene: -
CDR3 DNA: TGTGCCAGCAGTTACTCGCAGCAGGGAAGTTTGGCCCTCCACTTT
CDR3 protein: CASSYSQQGSLALHF

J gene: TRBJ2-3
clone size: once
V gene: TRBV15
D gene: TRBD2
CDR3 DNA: TGTGCCACCAGCAGAGAGACTAGCGGGGGTATCACAGATACGCAGTATTTT
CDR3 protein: CATSRETSGGITDTQYF